This T cell receptor beta chain originates from a study of spatial heterogeneity in lung cancer. The study, taken as a whole, reports: The study found that expanded intratumoral alpha and beta TCR counts tracked tumor mutation counts.

Time point meaning: sample taken at primary tumor resection. Unsorted samples of tumor, nontumor lung or frozen PBMC had their whole RNA sequenced. About this clonotype: The antigen is undetermined.

V shed 0 bases, J shed 0 bases, and the junction held 10 bases outside the gene matches. Germline CDR1 is DFQATT and CDR2 is SNEGSKA (reference sequence). This CDR3 is built from 19 residues. TCRdb used MiXCR to reprocess the 5' RACE reads, holding one entry per CDR3 protein. The profile covers about 18,000 distinct CDR3 sequences, with around 8% appearing a single time and roughly 20% taken by the ten largest. V and J are TRBV20-1 and TRBJ2-7, with 14 bases that match TRBD2. The source is a male donor with early-stage non-small cell lung cancer. Material: lung tumor tissue, obtained at surgery. As DNA, the CDR3 is TGCAGTGCTAGAGATTACGGACTAGCGGGGGGCCCCAGCTCCTACGAGCAGTACTTC. Encoded protein: CSARDYGLAGGPSSYEQYF.